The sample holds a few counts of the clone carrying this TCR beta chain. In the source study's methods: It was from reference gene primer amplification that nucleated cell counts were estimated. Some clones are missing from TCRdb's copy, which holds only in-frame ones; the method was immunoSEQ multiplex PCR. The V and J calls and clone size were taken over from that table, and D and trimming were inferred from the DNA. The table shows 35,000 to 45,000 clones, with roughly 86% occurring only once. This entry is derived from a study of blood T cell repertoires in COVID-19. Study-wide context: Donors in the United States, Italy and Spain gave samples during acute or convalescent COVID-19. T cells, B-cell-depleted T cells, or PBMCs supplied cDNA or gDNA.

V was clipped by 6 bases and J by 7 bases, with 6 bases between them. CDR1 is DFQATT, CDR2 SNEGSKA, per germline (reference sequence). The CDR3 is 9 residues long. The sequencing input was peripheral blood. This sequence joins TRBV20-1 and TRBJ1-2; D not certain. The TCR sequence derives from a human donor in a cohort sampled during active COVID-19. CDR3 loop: CSAPGGYTF. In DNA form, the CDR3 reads TGCAGTGCGCCCGGTGGCTACACCTTC.